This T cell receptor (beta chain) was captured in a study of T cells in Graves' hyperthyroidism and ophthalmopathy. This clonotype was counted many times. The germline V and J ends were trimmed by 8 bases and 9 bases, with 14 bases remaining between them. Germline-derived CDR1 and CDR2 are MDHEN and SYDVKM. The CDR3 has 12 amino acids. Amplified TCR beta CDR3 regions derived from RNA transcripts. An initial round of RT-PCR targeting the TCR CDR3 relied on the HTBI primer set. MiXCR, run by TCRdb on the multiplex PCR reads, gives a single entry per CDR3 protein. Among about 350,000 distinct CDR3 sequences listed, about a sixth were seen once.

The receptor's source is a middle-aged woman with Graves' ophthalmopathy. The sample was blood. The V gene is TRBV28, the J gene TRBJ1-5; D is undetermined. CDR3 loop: CASGGGPGPQHF. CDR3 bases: TGTGCCAGCGGAGGAGGCCCCGGGCCCCAGCATTTT. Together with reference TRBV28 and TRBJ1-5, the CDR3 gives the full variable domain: DVKVTQSSRYLVKRTGEKVFLECVQDMDHENMFWYRQDPGLGLRLIYFSYDVKMKEKGDIPEGYSVSREKKERFSLILESASTNQTSMYLCASGGGPGPQHFGDGTRLSIL.